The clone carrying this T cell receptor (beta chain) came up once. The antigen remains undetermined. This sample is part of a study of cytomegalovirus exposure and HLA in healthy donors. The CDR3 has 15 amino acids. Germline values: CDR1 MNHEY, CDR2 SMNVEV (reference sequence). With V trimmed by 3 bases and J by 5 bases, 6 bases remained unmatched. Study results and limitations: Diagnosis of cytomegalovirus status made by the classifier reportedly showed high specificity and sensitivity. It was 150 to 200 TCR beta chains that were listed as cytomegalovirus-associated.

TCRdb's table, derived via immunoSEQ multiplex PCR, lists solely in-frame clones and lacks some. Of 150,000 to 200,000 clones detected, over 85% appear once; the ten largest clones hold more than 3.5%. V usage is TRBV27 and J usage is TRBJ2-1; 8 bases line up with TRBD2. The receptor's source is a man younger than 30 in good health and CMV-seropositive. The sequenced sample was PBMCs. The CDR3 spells CASSFYGRANNEQFF. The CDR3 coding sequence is TGTGCCAGCAGTTTCTACGGGAGGGCCAACAATGAGCAGTTCTTC.